These T cell receptor beta chains were read from a single sample in a study of CD8 T cells in Susac syndrome. TCRdb analysed the immunoSEQ multiplex PCR reads with MiXCR anew, one entry per CDR3 protein. The table lists about 140,000 distinct CDR3 sequences, approximately 95% of them singletons. Material for sequencing was CD4+ T cells from PBMCs. These receptors were taken from a human donor with Susac syndrome. Both conserved end residues are part of each CDR3. D genes are given only for firm matches. Part of the rows lack a size; the others show once, few, many or a class for expanded clones.

>.|TRBJ2-7|TRBV28|16|TRBD1
TGTGCCAGCAGTCCTCCCCCGGGACAGGTCGGCTACGAGCAGTACTTC
CASSPPPGQVGYEQYF
>.|TRBJ2-6|TRBV29-1|15|.
TGCAGCGTTGAAGGGGGACCATCTGGGGCCAACGTCCTGACTTTC
CSVEGGPSGANVLTF
>.|TRBJ2-3|TRBV20-1|18|.
TGCAGTGCTAGGGGGAGGGGGGGGGCCGTCGAGGCCACAGATACGCAGTATTTT
CSARGRGGAVEATDTQYF
>.|TRBJ2-7|TRBV19|13|.
TGTGCCAGTAGTATACGGACATCCTACGAGCAGTACTTC
CASSIRTSYEQYF
>.|TRBJ1-2|TRBV11-2|13|.
TGTGCCAGCAGCTTAGATGTCGGTCTAGGCTACACCTTC
CASSLDVGLGYTF
>.|TRBJ2-3|TRBV4-3|21|TRBD2
TGCGCCAGCAGCCAAGAACGGGAGCGGGAGGCGGAACCCCTTAGCACAGATACGCAGTATTTT
CASSQEREREAEPLSTDTQYF
>.|TRBJ2-2|TRBV19|17|.
TGTGCCAGTAGTATTCGCGGGGGCCGAATAAACACCGGGGAGCTGTTTTTT
CASSIRGGRINTGELFF
>.|TRBJ2-5|TRBV12-3/TRBV12-4|14|TRBD2
TGTGCCAGCAGTCTAGCGGGAGGAGGACAGACCCAGTACTTC
CASSLAGGGQTQYF
>.|TRBJ2-7|TRBV6-1|13|TRBD1
TGTGCCAGCAGATCGGGACAGCAATACGAGCAGTACTTC
CASRSGQQYEQYF
>.|TRBJ2-1|TRBV20-1|18|TRBD2
TGCAGTGCTAGAGGGGGTAGCGGGAGGGTGGGCTCCTACAATGAGCAGTTCTTC
CSARGGSGRVGSYNEQFF
>.|TRBJ2-3|TRBV24-1|15|TRBD1
TGTGCCACCAGTGATTACGGACAGGGCACAGATACGCAGTATTTT
CATSDYGQGTDTQYF
>.|TRBJ1-4|TRBV20-1|13|.
TGCAGTGCTAGGATCAGGGGCAATGAAAAACTGTTTTTT
CSARIRGNEKLFF
>.|TRBJ1-2|TRBV7-9|14|TRBD1
TGTGCCAGCAGCCTACAGACAGGGAACTATGGCTACACCTTC
CASSLQTGNYGYTF
>.|TRBJ2-5|TRBV3-1|13|.
TGTGCCAGCAGCGTCTGGAACCAAGAGACCCAGTACTTC
CASSVWNQETQYF
>.|TRBJ1-4|TRBV30|14|.
TGTGCCTGGAGTTTACAGGGCATTAATGAAAAACTGTTTTTT
CAWSLQGINEKLFF
>.|TRBJ2-1|TRBV3-1|11|TRBD2
TGTGCCAGCAGCCAGGGCGGGAGTGTGTTCTTC
CASSQGGSVFF
>.|TRBJ1-6|TRBV30|13|.
TGTGCCTGGAAGAGCTCCTATAATTCACCCCTCCACTTT
CAWKSSYNSPLHF
>.|TRBJ2-6|TRBV7-3|15|.
TGTGCCAGCAGCTTATTATCCTCTGGGGCCAACGTCCTGACTTTC
CASSLLSSGANVLTF
>.|TRBJ2-3|TRBV4-3|15|.
TGCGCCAGCAGCCAAGTTTCGGGCAGCACAGATACGCAGTATTTT
CASSQVSGSTDTQYF
>.|TRBJ1-4|TRBV13|13|.
TGTGCCAGCAGCGTATACCCGGGAGGTAAACTGTTTTTT
CASSVYPGGKLFF
>.|TRBJ2-7|TRBV1|16|.
TGCACCAGCAGCCCGGATTGGCCGAGGGTCCTCTACGAGCAGTACTTC
CTSSPDWPRVLYEQYF
>.|TRBJ1-2|TRBV7-9|13|TRBD1
TGTGCCAGCAACCCCGACAGGGTGGCTGGCTACACCTTC
CASNPDRVAGYTF
>.|TRBJ1-3|TRBV15|13|.
TGTGCCACCAGCAGAGTAAAAGGAAACACCATATATTTT
CATSRVKGNTIYF
>.|TRBJ1-5|TRBV7-2|13|.
TGTGCCAGCAGGTCTTTGAGTGGAGAGCCCCAGCATTTT
CASRSLSGEPQHF
>.|TRBJ2-6|TRBV12-3/TRBV12-4|13|.
TGTGCCAGCAGTTCACTCGGGGCCAACGTCCTGACTTTC
CASSSLGANVLTF
>once|TRBJ1-5|TRBV20-1|13|.
TGCAGTGCTAGCCGGTGGAGCAATCAGCCCCAGCATTTT
CSASRWSNQPQHF
>.|TRBJ2-6|TRBV5-1|18|TRBD2
TGCGCCAGCAGCTTGTACGGACTAGCGGGAACTGGGGCCAACGTCCTGACTTTC
CASSLYGLAGTGANVLTF
>.|TRBJ1-5|TRBV12-3/TRBV12-4|15|TRBD1
TGTGCCAGCAGTTTAATGACAGGGGCTAATCAGCCCCAGCATTTT
CASSLMTGANQPQHF
>.|TRBJ1-5|TRBV30|16|TRBD1
TGTGCCTGGAGTGTACGGGACAGGGGGTTCAGGCAGCCCCAGCATTTT
CAWSVRDRGFRQPQHF
>.|TRBJ1-5|TRBV20-1|17|.
TGCAGTGCTAGTCGCCCTCTGGGAGGGGTGGGTAATCAGCCCCAGCATTTT
CSASRPLGGVGNQPQHF
>.|TRBJ2-5|TRBV7-2|12|.
TGTGCCAGCAGCCCATTTAGGGAGACCCAGTACTTC
CASSPFRETQYF
>.|TRBJ2-5|TRBV20-1|11|.
TGCAGTGCCGGAGTTGAAGAGACCCAGTACTTC
CSAGVEETQYF
>.|TRBJ2-3|TRBV6-4|15|TRBD2
TGTGCCAGCAGTGAAGTAGCGGGAGTTTCCGATACGCAGTATTTT
CASSEVAGVSDTQYF
>few|TRBJ2-3|TRBV7-2|16|TRBD2
TGTGCCAGCAGCTTGGGACTAGCGGCTAGCACAGATACGCAGTATTTT
CASSLGLAASTDTQYF
>.|TRBJ2-1|TRBV27|13|.
TGTGCCAGCACTTTTAGGGGATCCAATGAGCAGTTCTTC
CASTFRGSNEQFF
>.|TRBJ2-6|TRBV15|15|.
TGTGCCACCAGCACCCGGGGGTCCGGGGCCAACGTCCTGACTTTC
CATSTRGSGANVLTF
>.|TRBJ2-1|TRBV20-1|13|TRBD2
TGCAGTGCGCCCGTATTAGCGGGGGGTGAGCAGTTCTTC
CSAPVLAGGEQFF
>.|TRBJ1-6|TRBV2|15|.
TGTGCCAGCAGCCCCCTGGGAGGCAGGGATCCACCCCTCCACTTT
CASSPLGGRDPPLHF
>.|TRBJ1-4|TRBV5-1|17|TRBD1
TGCGCCAGCAGCTCGGGACAGGGTCGGTCCACGGGTAAAAAACTGTTTTTT
CASSSGQGRSTGKKLFF
>.|TRBJ1-4|TRBV5-1|14|.
TGCGCCAGCACGAAGGCAGGGCTTAATGAAAAACTGTTTTTT
CASTKAGLNEKLFF